Below are 17 T cell receptor beta chains sequenced from a single sample in a study of technical replicates of blood from several donors (dated by TCRdb to about 2017). Library preparation employed the immunoSEQ multiplex PCR assay. TCRdb obtained this table from immuneACCESS and retained in-frame rearrangements with V and J assigned. These tables miss some clones; where compared with another copy, unresolved V genes account for less than half of the shortfall, and the remainder is unexplained. The sample table shows under 90,000 clones, and roughly 90% are seen once. The biggest ten clones account for over 0.2% of the sample. Sample: T cells isolated from PBMCs. These receptors all stem from a human donor in good health.

The V gene is TRBV7-2, the J gene TRBJ2-5; TRBD1 matches at 9 bases. V lost 0 bases, J lost 6 bases, and 11 bases stayed unmatched. Germline V gene data show CDR1 as SGHTA and CDR2 as FQGNSA. The CDR3 spans 17 residues. The CDR3 region has the DNA TGTGCCAGCAGCTTAGCTCCAGGACAGGGGTTGTGGCAGACCCAGTACTTC. It translates to CASSLAPGQGLWQTQYF.

The genes are TRBV23-1 and TRBJ1-2; 8 nucleotides line up with TRBD1. TRBV23-1 is an ORF for which the function is uncertain. This CDR3 region has 15 residues. The J segment lost 8 bases and the V segment lost 2 bases, leaving 10 bases of the junction unmatched. The CDR3 loop is CASSQPGQGTWGYTF. CDR3 DNA: TGCGCCAGCAGTCAACCAGGACAGGGAACGTGGGGCTACACCTTC.

The chain uses TRBV7-9 and TRBJ2-1; 7 nucleotides align to TRBD2. Germline CDR1 and CDR2: SEHNR and FQNEAQ (reference sequence). J was trimmed by 3 bases and V by 4 bases; bases with no gene match: 6. The CDR3 loop spans 15 amino acids. CDR3 region: CASSSSGELYNEQFF. CDR3 DNA sequence: TGTGCCAGCAGCTCAAGCGGGGAGCTCTACAATGAGCAGTTCTTC.

CDR3: CASKVQGSYEQYF. In DNA, the CDR3 is TGTGCCAGCAAAGTACAGGGTTCCTACGAGCAGTACTTC. V is TRBV2 and J is TRBJ2-7; perhaps TRBD1 as D (6 bases). Germline CDR1 is SNHLY and CDR2 is FYNNEI. CDR3 length equals 13 residues. Between the trimmed V and J ends, which lost 7 bases and 1 base, there was a span of 11 bases.

This clone occurred a few times. The chain is built from TRBV19 and TRBJ2-1; TRBD2 matches at 7 bases. Germline lookup yields CDR1 LNHDA and CDR2 SQIVND (reference sequence). The CDR3 loop spans 16 amino acids. J gave up 8 bases and V 8 bases, and 18 bases lay outside the gene matches. CDR3 region: CASRGVWEGSAHEQFF. The DNA for the CDR3 is TGTGCCAGTCGGGGGGTGTGGGAGGGTTCGGCTCATGAGCAGTTCTTC.

The chain links TRBV7-2 to TRBJ2-6, with 7 positions matching TRBD1. CDR1 is SGHTA and CDR2 is FQGNSA in the germline V gene. The CDR3 totals 19 residues. Trimming took 0 bases from V and 0 from J; bases not matched to a gene: 8. The CDR3 region is CASSLARRQGASGANVLTF. For the CDR3, the DNA is TGTGCCAGCAGCTTAGCTAGAAGACAGGGAGCCTCTGGGGCCAACGTCCTGACTTTC.

The rearrangement joins TRBV7-9 to TRBJ2-1; TRBD2 is a possible D gene (6 bases). CDR3 length: 14 residues. Trimming cost V 4 bases and J 5 bases, with 12 bases left between them. Germline V gives CDR1 SEHNR, CDR2 FQNEAQ (reference sequence). The CDR3 region is CASSSPGLDNEQFF. In nucleotides, the CDR3 is TGTGCCAGCAGCTCGCCGGGACTTGACAATGAGCAGTTCTTC.

The rearrangement links TRBV18 to TRBJ2-2; 8 positions agree with TRBD1. The germline CDR1 and CDR2 sequences are KGHSH and LQKENI. V lost 0 bases to trimming and J lost 0 bases; unmatched junction nucleotides: 12. This CDR3 comprises 20 residues. For the CDR3, the DNA is TGTGCCAGCTCACCACCGAATTCAGGCAGGGGGCAACCGAACACCGGGGAGCTGTTTTTT. The encoded protein is CASSPPNSGRGQPNTGELFF.

The chain has TRBV9 and TRBJ1-3; 9 nucleotides agree with TRBD1. J lost 7 bases, V lost 4 bases, and 6 bases had no gene match. The CDR3 sequence is 14 residues long. Germline lookup yields CDR1 SGDLS and CDR2 YYNGEE. In DNA, the CDR3 is TGTGCCAGCAGCTCCAGGACAGGGGAGAACACCATATATTTT. It codes for CASSSRTGENTIYF.

The DNA of the CDR3 is TGTGCCAGCAGTGATTCGGGGTTCGAGTACTTC. Amino acids: CASSDSGFEYF. The chain links TRBV2 to TRBJ2-7; possibly TRBD2 for D (5 bases). The V end was cut by 3 bases, the J end by 11 bases, with 11 bases between. There are 11 residues in the CDR3. Germline V gene lookup returns CDR1 SNHLY and CDR2 FYNNEI.

This clone was detected only once. The chain employs TRBV4-1 and TRBJ1-2; D is ambiguous. The CDR3 covers 14 residues. The germline V and J ends were trimmed by 4 bases and 2 bases, with 11 bases remaining between them. CDR1 MGHRA and CDR2 YSYEKL come from the germline V gene. CDR3 sequence: CASSPREDNYGYTF. Here the CDR3 DNA reads TGCGCCAGCAGCCCACGGGAAGACAACTATGGCTACACCTTC.

The count of this clone is one. The CDR3 loop reads CASRLAGGADTQYF. The CDR3 nucleotides read TGTGCCAGCAGGTTAGCGGGAGGCGCGGATACGCAGTATTTT. The rearrangement links TRBV2 to TRBJ2-3, with 10 bases aligning to TRBD2. Losses at the gene ends were 6 bases for V and 6 bases for J; bases not matched to a gene: 6. CDR3 length: 14 residues. From germline, CDR1 is SNHLY and CDR2 FYNNEI.

In regard to this clone: Other nucleotide sequences from this sample produce the same CDR3. The chain uses TRBV6-5 and TRBJ1-1; maybe TRBD1 (5 bases). The CDR3 has 13 amino acids. The germline V gene has CDR1 MNHEY and CDR2 SVGAGI. With 2 bases removed from V and 1 base from J, the gap between germline ends came to 5 bases. CDR3 in DNA: TGTGCCAGCAGTTACGGACAGAACACTGAAGCTTTCTTT. Encoded protein: CASSYGQNTEAFF.

This clone was picked up one time. The rearrangement uses TRBV19 and TRBJ2-7; the match to TRBD2 covers 10 bases. Germline V CDR1 and CDR2: LNHDA, SQIVND (reference sequence). Trimming took 6 bases from V and 3 from J; bases not matched to a gene: 11. The CDR3 covers 16 residues. The DNA of the CDR3 is TGTGCCAGTAGCCCTTTGGCTAGCGGGAGTTTCTACGAGCAGTACTTC. It codes for CASSPLASGSFYEQYF.

The chain recombines TRBV9 with TRBJ1-2; TRBD1 agrees at 9 bases. After removal of 0 bases from V and 6 bases from J, the junction contained 6 bases not matched to a gene. The germline V gene encodes CDR1 SGDLS and CDR2 YYNGEE. The CDR3 has 15 residues. CDR3 DNA: TGTGCCAGCAGCGTAGACGACAGGGGGAACGATGGCTACACCTTC. It encodes CASSVDDRGNDGYTF.

V and J are TRBV4-1 and TRBJ2-6; no reliable D call. V lost 1 base, J lost 2 bases, and 6 bases lay in between. The CDR3 is made up of 15 amino acids. The V gene's germline CDR1 is MGHRA and CDR2 YSYEKL. The CDR3 DNA reads as TGCGCCAGCAGCCAAGCAGTGCCTGGGGCCAACGTCCTGACTTTC. This sequence encodes CASSQAVPGANVLTF.

This rearrangement joins TRBV9 to TRBJ1-2; a possible D gene is TRBD1 (6 bases). Germline-derived CDR1 and CDR2 are SGDLS and YYNGEE. The CDR3 consists of 12 residues. V was pared by 3 bases and J by 6 bases, with 9 bases between. CDR3 in amino acids: CASSDYRDGYTF. For the CDR3, the DNA is TGTGCCAGCAGCGACTACAGGGATGGCTACACCTTC.